These 5 T cell receptor beta chains were sequenced from one sample in a study of cytomegalovirus exposure and HLA in healthy donors. The primer mix had 60 Vbeta and 13 Jbeta primers. Profiled with immunoSEQ multiplex PCR; TCRdb holds only in-frame clones, not every one. The data show 120,000 to 150,000 clones, with roughly 73% seen just once and roughly 1.7% held by the top ten. Material for sequencing was PBMCs. Every receptor here comes from a woman aged 18-30 years in good health and CMV-seronegative.

The J gene is TRBJ2-1, the V gene TRBV19; D gene ambiguous. V was clipped by 0 bases and J by 0 bases, with 9 bases between them. Germline lookup yields CDR1 LNHDA and CDR2 SQIVND (reference sequence). This CDR3 comprises 16 residues. CDR3 bases: TGTGCCAGTAGTATAGATCCGCATAGCTCCTACAATGAGCAGTTCTTC. Translating it yields CASSIDPHSSYNEQFF.

The chain recombines TRBV5-4 with TRBJ2-1; no clear D. CDR1 and CDR2 (germline): SGHNT, YYREEE (reference sequence). This CDR3 is built from 15 residues. Trimming pared 0 bases from V and 2 bases from J, leaving 9 bases between. CDR3 in amino acids: CASSLETVTYNEQFF. In nucleotides, the CDR3 is TGTGCCAGCAGCTTGGAGACTGTAACCTACAATGAGCAGTTCTTC.

This chain uses TRBV5-3 with TRBJ2-1; 11 nucleotides align to TRBD2. TRBV5-3 carries the ORF label, with uncertain function. The V gene end was trimmed by 1 base and the J gene end by 0 bases; junction bases not matched to a gene: 9. The CDR3 spans 19 residues. CDR3 amino acids: CARSLMASGRSFSYNEQFF. In nucleotides, the CDR3 is TGTGCCAGAAGCTTGATGGCTAGCGGGAGGTCATTCTCCTACAATGAGCAGTTCTTC.

This chain joins TRBV4-1 and TRBJ2-3; TRBD1 matches at 7 bases. The V and J ends lost 5 bases and 4 bases, in that order; junction bases with no gene match: 15. The CDR3 contains 17 residues. Germline V CDR1 and CDR2: MGHRA, YSYEKL. The CDR3 loop reads CASSLYPAGGKPDTQYF. The CDR3 DNA reads TGCGCCAGCAGCTTATACCCGGCAGGGGGTAAACCAGATACGCAGTATTTT.

The V and J genes are TRBV7-9 and TRBJ2-5, with D possibly matching TRBD2 (6 bases). CDR1 is SEHNR and CDR2 is FQNEAQ in the germline V gene (reference sequence). The CDR3 contains 15 residues. Trimming took off 5 bases at V and 7 bases at J, with 20 bases between the two ends. The CDR3 reads CASSRGSRGGGTQYF. CDR3 nucleotides: TGTGCCAGCAGCCGGGGATCGCGTGGGGGAGGGACCCAGTACTTC. The full variable domain, its missing parts supplied by reference TRBV7-9 and TRBJ2-5, is DTGVSQNPRHKITKRGQNVTFRCDPISEHNRLYWYRQTLGQGPEFLTYFQNEAQLEKSRLLSDRFSAERPKGSFSTLEIQRTEQGDSAMYLCASSRGSRGGGTQYFGPGTRLLVL.